This T cell receptor (beta chain) was obtained from a study of identical twins. Points from the study as a whole: The models gave estimates that fell short of the out-of-frame TCR alpha sharing seen in monozygotic twins.

A few counts support this clonotype. Its specificity is unknown. The germline CDR1 and CDR2 sequences are DFQATT and SNEGSKA (reference sequence). This CDR3 comprises 15 residues. V trimming: 6 bases; J trimming: 4 bases; junction bases outside the gene matches: 8. TCRdb ran MiXCR on the 5' RACE reads and lists one entry per CDR3 protein. The sample holds some 730,000 distinct CDR3 sequences, 15% to 20% seen once. These records were also assigned to another study, of T cells expressing NK-cell markers.

This chain links TRBV20-1 with TRBJ2-7; 14 positions agree with TRBD2. The source is a woman aged 18-29 years in good health. Sequencing was done on a sample of PBMCs. This CDR3 reads CSAKLGTSGSYEQYF. The CDR3 region has the DNA TGCAGTGCCAAGTTGGGGACTAGCGGGAGTTACGAGCAGTACTTC.